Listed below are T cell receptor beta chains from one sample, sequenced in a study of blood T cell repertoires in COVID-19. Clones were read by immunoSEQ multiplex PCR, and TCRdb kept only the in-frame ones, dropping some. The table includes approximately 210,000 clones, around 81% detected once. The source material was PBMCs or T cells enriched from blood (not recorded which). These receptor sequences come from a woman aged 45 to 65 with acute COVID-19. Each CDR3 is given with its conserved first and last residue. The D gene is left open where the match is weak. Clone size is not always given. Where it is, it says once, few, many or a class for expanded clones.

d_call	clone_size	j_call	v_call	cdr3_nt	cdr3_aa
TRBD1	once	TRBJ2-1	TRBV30	TGTGCCTGGAGTAAGGGGCAGGGGGCTGATGAGCAGTTCTTC	CAWSKGQGADEQFF
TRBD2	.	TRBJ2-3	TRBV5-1	TGCGCCAGCAGCTTGACCCTAGCGGGGGGCACAGATACGCAGTATTTT	CASSLTLAGGTDTQYF
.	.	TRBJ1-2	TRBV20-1	TGCAGTGCTAGAGCGGGGTATGGCTACACCTTC	CSARAGYGYTF
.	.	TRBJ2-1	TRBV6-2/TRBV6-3	TGTGCCAGCAGTTACGTGGGGGGCTCCTACAATGAGCAGTTCTTC	CASSYVGGSYNEQFF
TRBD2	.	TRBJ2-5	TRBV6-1	TGTGCCAGCAGTGGAGCGGGGGGGCACGAGACCCAGTACTTC	CASSGAGGHETQYF
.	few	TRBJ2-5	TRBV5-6	TGTGCCAGCAGCTACAGGGTGTCTCAAGAGACCCAGTACTTC	CASSYRVSQETQYF
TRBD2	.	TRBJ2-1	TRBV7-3	TGTGCCAGCAGCGTGGAGGGGACTAGCGGCCCATACAATGAGCAGTTCTTC	CASSVEGTSGPYNEQFF
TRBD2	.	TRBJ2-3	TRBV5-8	TGTGCCAGCAGCAAACGGCGACTAGCGGGATTGGCAGATACGCAGTATTTT	CASSKRRLAGLADTQYF
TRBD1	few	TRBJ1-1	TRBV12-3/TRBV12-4	TGTGCCAGCAGTCTTCGACAGGGGGTCGTGTCTTTCTTT	CASSLRQGVVSFF
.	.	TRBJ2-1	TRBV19	TGTGCCAGTATTGAACGGGGTTCACCTCGGAATGAGCAGTTCTTC	CASIERGSPRNEQFF
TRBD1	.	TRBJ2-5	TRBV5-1	TGCGCCAGCAGCTGGGGGACAGGGGAAGAGACCCAGTACTTC	CASSWGTGEETQYF
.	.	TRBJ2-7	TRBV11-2	TGTGCCAGCAGCTTAGAGGCAGGACAGCTCTACGAGCAGTACTTC	CASSLEAGQLYEQYF
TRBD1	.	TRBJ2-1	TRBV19	TGTGCCAGTAGAAGTCAGGGGGAAGGATGGTCCTACAATGAGCAGTTCTTC	CASRSQGEGWSYNEQFF
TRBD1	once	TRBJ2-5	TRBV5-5	TGTGCCAGCAGCCTCACAGACAGGGGGTACCAAGAGACCCAGTACTTC	CASSLTDRGYQETQYF
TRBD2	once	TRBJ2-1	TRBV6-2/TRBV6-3	TGTGCCAGCAGTACCCGGACTAGCGGGAGTATTTACAATGAGCAGTTCTTC	CASSTRTSGSIYNEQFF
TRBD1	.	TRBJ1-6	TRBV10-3	TGTGCCATCAGTCGGGACAGGGAGAATTCACCCCTCCACTTT	CAISRDRENSPLHF
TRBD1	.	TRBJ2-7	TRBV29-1	TGCAGCGTTGCCGGGACAGGGTTAACCTACGAGCAGTACTTC	CSVAGTGLTYEQYF